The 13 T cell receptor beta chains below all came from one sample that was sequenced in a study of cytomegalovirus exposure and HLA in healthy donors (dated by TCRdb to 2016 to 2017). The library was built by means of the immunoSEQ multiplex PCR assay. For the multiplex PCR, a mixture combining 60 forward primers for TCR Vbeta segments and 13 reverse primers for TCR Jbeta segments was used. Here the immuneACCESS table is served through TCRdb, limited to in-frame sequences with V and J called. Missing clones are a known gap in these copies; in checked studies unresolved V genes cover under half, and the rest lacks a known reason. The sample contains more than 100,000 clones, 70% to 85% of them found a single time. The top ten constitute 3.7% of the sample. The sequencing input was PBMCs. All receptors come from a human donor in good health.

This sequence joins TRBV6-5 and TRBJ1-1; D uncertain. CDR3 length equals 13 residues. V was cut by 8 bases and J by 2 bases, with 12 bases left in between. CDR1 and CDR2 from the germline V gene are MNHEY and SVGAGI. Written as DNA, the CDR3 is TGTGCCAGCCCCGCCCGAGGTAACACTGAAGCTTTCTTT. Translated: CASPARGNTEAFF.

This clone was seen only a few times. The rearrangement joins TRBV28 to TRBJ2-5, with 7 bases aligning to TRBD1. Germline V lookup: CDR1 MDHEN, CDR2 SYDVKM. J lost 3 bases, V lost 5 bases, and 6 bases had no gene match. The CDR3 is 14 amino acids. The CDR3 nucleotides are TGTGCCAGCAGTACTTCAGGGGGAGAAGAGACCCAGTACTTC. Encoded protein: CASSTSGGEETQYF.

CDR3 in DNA: TGTGCCAGCAGTTTAGGGACAGGGGTAGACTATGGCTACACCTTC. Translating it yields CASSLGTGVDYGYTF. The chain carries TRBV28 and TRBJ1-2; 10 nucleotides match TRBD1. The CDR3 loop spans 15 amino acids. Unmatched junction bases numbered 3, after V lost 2 bases and J lost 3 bases. Germline CDR1 MDHEN, CDR2 SYDVKM.

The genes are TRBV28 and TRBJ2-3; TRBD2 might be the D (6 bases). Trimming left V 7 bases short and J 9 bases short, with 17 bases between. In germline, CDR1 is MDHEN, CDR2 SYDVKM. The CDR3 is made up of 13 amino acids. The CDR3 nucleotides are TGTGCCAGCAAAACTAGCCCGTGGGAGACGCAGTATTTT. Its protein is CASKTSPWETQYF.

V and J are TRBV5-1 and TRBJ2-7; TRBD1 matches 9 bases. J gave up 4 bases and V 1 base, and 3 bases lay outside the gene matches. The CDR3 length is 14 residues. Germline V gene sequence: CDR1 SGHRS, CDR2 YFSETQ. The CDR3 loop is CASSLTGGAYEQYF. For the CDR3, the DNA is TGCGCCAGCAGCTTGACAGGGGGCGCGTACGAGCAGTACTTC.

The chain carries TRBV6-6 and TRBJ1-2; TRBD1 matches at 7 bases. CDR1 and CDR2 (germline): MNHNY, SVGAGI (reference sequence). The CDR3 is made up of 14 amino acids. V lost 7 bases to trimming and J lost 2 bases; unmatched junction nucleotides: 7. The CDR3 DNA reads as TGTGCCAGCACTACAGGGGCGACCAACTATGGCTACACCTTC. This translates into CASTTGATNYGYTF.

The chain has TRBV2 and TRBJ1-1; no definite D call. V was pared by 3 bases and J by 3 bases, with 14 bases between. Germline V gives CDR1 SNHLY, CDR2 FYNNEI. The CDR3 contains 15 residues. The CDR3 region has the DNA TGTGCCAGCAGTGATGCTGCGGCGACTTACACTGAAGCTTTCTTT. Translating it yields CASSDAAATYTEAFF.

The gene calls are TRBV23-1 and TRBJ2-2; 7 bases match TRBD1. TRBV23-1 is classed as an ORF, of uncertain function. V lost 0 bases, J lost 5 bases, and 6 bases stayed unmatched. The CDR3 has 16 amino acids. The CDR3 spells CASSQSGTESTGELFF. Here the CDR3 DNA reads TGCGCCAGCAGTCAATCCGGGACAGAGTCTACCGGGGAGCTGTTTTTT.

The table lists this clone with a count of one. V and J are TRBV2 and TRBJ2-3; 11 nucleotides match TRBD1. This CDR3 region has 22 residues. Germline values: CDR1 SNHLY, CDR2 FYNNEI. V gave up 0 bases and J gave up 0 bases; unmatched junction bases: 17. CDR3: CASSEASPRTGGQVTSTDTQYF. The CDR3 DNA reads TGTGCCAGCAGTGAAGCTTCTCCACGGACAGGGGGCCAAGTCACTAGCACAGATACGCAGTATTTT.

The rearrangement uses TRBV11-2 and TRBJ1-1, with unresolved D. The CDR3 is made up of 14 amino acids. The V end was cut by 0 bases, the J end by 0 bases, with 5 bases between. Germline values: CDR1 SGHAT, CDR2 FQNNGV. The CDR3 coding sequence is TGTGCCAGCAGCTTAGATCTACTGAACACTGAAGCTTTCTTT. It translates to CASSLDLLNTEAFF.

CDR3 in DNA: TGTGCCAGCAGCTATTTAGCGGGATCTTTCGAGCAGTACTTC. Protein product: CASSYLAGSFEQYF. V and J are TRBV7-2 and TRBJ2-5, with 8 bases lining up with TRBD2. Near its end, the DNA agrees better with TRBJ2-7, so the J call may be wrong. Germline V lookup: CDR1 SGHTA, CDR2 FQGNSA. This CDR3 has 14 residues.

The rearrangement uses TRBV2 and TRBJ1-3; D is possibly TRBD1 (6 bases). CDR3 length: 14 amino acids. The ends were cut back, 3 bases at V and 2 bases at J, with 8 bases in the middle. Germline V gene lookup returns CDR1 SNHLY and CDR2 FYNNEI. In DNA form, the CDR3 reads TGTGCCAGCAGTGAGAGACAGGCTGGAAACACCATATATTTT. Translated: CASSERQAGNTIYF.

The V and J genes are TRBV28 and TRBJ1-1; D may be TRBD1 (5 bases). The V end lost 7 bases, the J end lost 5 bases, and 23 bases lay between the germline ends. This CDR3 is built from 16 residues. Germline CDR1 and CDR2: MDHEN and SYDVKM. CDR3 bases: TGTGCCAGCACCTCCTGGGGCGAAGGGTCGAAAACTGAAGCTTTCTTT. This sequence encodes CASTSWGEGSKTEAFF. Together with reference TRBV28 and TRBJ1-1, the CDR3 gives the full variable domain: DVKVTQSSRYLVKRTGEKVFLECVQDMDHENMFWYRQDPGLGLRLIYFSYDVKMKEKGDIPEGYSVSREKKERFSLILESASTNQTSMYLCASTSWGEGSKTEAFFGQGTRLTVV.